This is a list of T cell receptor beta chains from one sample in a study of blood T cell repertoires in COVID-19. Repertoires were generated with immunoSEQ multiplex PCR, while TCRdb's copy carries only in-frame clones and drops some. The data contain about 150,000 clones, roughly 80% of them singletons. Sequenced material: peripheral blood. These receptors all come from a woman in her sixties with acute or convalescent COVID-19. Each CDR3 is given with its conserved first and last residue. A D gene is named only where the DNA matches it firmly. Rows give clone size only sometimes, using once, few, many, or a class for an expanded clone.

abundance,d_gene,v_gene,j_gene,CDR3nt,CDR3aa
NA,TRBD2,TRBV6-5,TRBJ2-3,TGTGCCAGCAGCTCCCCTCTAGCGGTAGATACGCAGTATTTT,CASSSPLAVDTQYF
NA,TRBD1,TRBV7-2,TRBJ1-5,TGTGCCAGCAGCTCCACCGGACAGGGGACTAATCAGCCCCAGCATTTT,CASSSTGQGTNQPQHF
NA,NA,TRBV24-1,TRBJ1-1,TGTGCCACCAGTGAATTTCCGACGGGACATATGAACACTGAAGCTTTCTTT,CATSEFPTGHMNTEAFF
NA,TRBD2,TRBV7-9,TRBJ2-1,TGTGCCAGCAGCTTAGGAGGGACTAGCGAAAGTTTCAATGAGCAGTTCTTC,CASSLGGTSESFNEQFF
NA,TRBD2,TRBV2,TRBJ2-1,TGTGCCAGCAGTACACTAGCGGGGGGTTACAATGAGCAGTTCTTC,CASSTLAGGYNEQFF
NA,TRBD1,TRBV6-5,TRBJ2-7,TGTGCCAGCAGTTACCTGGACAGGGCTAGCTACGAGCAGTACTTC,CASSYLDRASYEQYF
NA,NA,TRBV9,TRBJ1-6,TGTGCCAGCAGCGTAGGGTCAGGACTAGGGGATAATTCACCCCTCCACTTT,CASSVGSGLGDNSPLHF
NA,TRBD1,TRBV29-1,TRBJ2-3,TGCAGCGTTGAGACAGGGTCTAGCACAGATACGCAGTATTTT,CSVETGSSTDTQYF
NA,NA,TRBV6-5,TRBJ1-5,TGTGCCAGCAGCTTTCGCGGGCCACCCAATCAGCCCCAGCATTTT,CASSFRGPPNQPQHF
once,NA,TRBV24-1,TRBJ1-1,TGTGCCACCAGTGAGGCGAACACTGAAGCTTTCTTT,CATSEANTEAFF
NA,NA,TRBV5-1,TRBJ1-2,TGCGCCAGCAGCTGGCGAGGAGGTAACTATGGCTACACCTTC,CASSWRGGNYGYTF
NA,NA,TRBV6-5,TRBJ1-2,TGTGCCAGCAGTCCTGACGGGGATTATGGCTACACCTTC,CASSPDGDYGYTF
NA,TRBD2,TRBV4-1,TRBJ2-1,TGCGCCAGCAGCCATTCTAGCGGGGGGTCCTCCTACAATGAGCAGTTCTTC,CASSHSSGGSSYNEQFF
NA,TRBD1,TRBV27,TRBJ1-2,TGTGCCAGCAGTCCGTCGGGACAGAAAAACTATGGCTACACCTTC,CASSPSGQKNYGYTF
once,NA,TRBV4-1,TRBJ1-2,TGCGCCAGCAGCCAGCAGGGTTATGGCTACACCTTC,CASSQQGYGYTF
few,NA,TRBV7-9,TRBJ2-3,TGTGCCAGCAGCCCAAGGACACATATTTCCACAGATACGCAGTATTTT,CASSPRTHISTDTQYF
once,NA,TRBV18,TRBJ1-1,TGTGCCAGCTCACCAACCGGGGGAGGTAGGACTGAAGCTTTCTTT,CASSPTGGGRTEAFF
NA,TRBD1,TRBV12-3/TRBV12-4,TRBJ2-3,TGTGCCTCCAACAGGGGCCCCACAGATACGCAGTATTTT,CASNRGPTDTQYF
few,TRBD1,TRBV27,TRBJ1-6,TGTGCCAGCAGTTTATGGGGGCCGGGACAGGGAGATTCACCCCTCCACTTT,CASSLWGPGQGDSPLHF
NA,TRBD1,TRBV5-1,TRBJ1-4,TGCGCCAGCAGCTCGGGAAGGGGGCGCGGGGAAAAACTGTTTTTT,CASSSGRGRGEKLFF
once,NA,TRBV21-1,TRBJ2-3,TGTGCCAGCAGCAAAGCGCTAGGGACAGGGGGCCCAGATACGCAGTATTTT,CASSKALGTGGPDTQYF
NA,NA,TRBV18,TRBJ1-2,TGTGCCAGCTCACCCGCCTTGGACAACGGCTACACCTTC,CASSPALDNGYTF
NA,NA,TRBV4-2,TRBJ1-2,TGTGCCAGCAGCCAAGGCTCAGCGGGGGGCTATGGCTACACCTTC,CASSQGSAGGYGYTF
NA,TRBD1,TRBV6-5,TRBJ1-3,TGTGCCAGCCGACAGGGGCTAAACACCATATATTTT,CASRQGLNTIYF
NA,NA,TRBV30,TRBJ1-2,TGTGCCTGGACCACAGGGACCGGCTACACCTTC,CAWTTGTGYTF
NA,TRBD1,TRBV6-6,TRBJ1-4,TGTGCCAGCAGTAAAGACAGGGGGCCTAATGAAAAACTGTTTTTT,CASSKDRGPNEKLFF
NA,TRBD2,TRBV2,TRBJ2-1,TGTGCCAGCAGCTATTCGGGACTAGCGGGGGTTTACAATGAGCAGTTCTTC,CASSYSGLAGVYNEQFF
NA,TRBD1,TRBV6-5,TRBJ1-1,TGTGCCAGCGGGAACAGGGGGAACACTGAAGCTTTCTTT,CASGNRGNTEAFF
once,TRBD1,TRBV6-1,TRBJ1-1,TGTGCCAGCAGTGAAGGAATGGGACAGCGGGCACGGGGCTCTGAAGCTTTCTTT,CASSEGMGQRARGSEAFF
NA,TRBD1,TRBV27,TRBJ1-5,TGTGCCAGCAGACAACAGGGGATGGGCAATCAGCCCCAGCATTTT,CASRQQGMGNQPQHF
NA,TRBD1,TRBV29-1,TRBJ1-2,TGCAGCGTCCCCGAGACACAGGGGTCTCGTGGCTACACCTTC,CSVPETQGSRGYTF
NA,NA,TRBV7-9,TRBJ2-3,TGTGCCAGCAGCTTACTTATCGGGGATACGCAGTATTTT,CASSLLIGDTQYF
NA,NA,TRBV5-8,TRBJ1-3,TGTGCCAGCACCCGACAGAGCTCTGGAAACACCATATATTTT,CASTRQSSGNTIYF
NA,NA,TRBV3-1/TRBV3-2,TRBJ1-6,TGTGCCAGCAGCCCGGGGTACCATAATTCACCCCTCCACTTT,CASSPGYHNSPLHF
NA,TRBD1,TRBV6-1,TRBJ1-6,TGTGCCAGCAGTGAGACACCCGGACAGGGGGGTTCACCCCTCCACTTT,CASSETPGQGGSPLHF
NA,NA,TRBV7-2,TRBJ2-3,TGTGCCAGCAGCCCTTATATAAGTGAGGAGCAGTATTTT,CASSPYISEEQYF
once,NA,TRBV7-2,TRBJ1-2,TGTGCCAGCAGCTTCACACCTAACTATGGCTACACCTTC,CASSFTPNYGYTF
NA,NA,TRBV28,TRBJ1-5,TGTGCCAGCCGTTTCTACAGGGATTATAGCAATCAGCCCCAGCATTTT,CASRFYRDYSNQPQHF
NA,TRBD1,TRBV3-1/TRBV3-2,TRBJ1-2,TGTGCCAGCAGCCAAGATTGGGACAGGGAGAGCTATGGCTACACCTTC,CASSQDWDRESYGYTF